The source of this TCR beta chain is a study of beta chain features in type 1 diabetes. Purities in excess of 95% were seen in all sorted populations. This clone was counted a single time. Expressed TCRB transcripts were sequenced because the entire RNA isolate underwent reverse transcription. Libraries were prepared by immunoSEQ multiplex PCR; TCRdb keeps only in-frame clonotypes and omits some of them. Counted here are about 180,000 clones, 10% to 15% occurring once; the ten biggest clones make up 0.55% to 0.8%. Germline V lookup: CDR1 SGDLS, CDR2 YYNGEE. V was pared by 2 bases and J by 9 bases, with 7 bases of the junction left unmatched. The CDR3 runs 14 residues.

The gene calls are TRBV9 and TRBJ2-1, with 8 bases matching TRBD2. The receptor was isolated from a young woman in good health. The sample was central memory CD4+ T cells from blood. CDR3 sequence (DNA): TGTGCCAGCAGCGTTTTAGGAGCGGGAGTTGAGCAGTTCTTC. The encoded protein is CASSVLGAGVEQFF.